Presented here are 30 T cell receptor beta chains from one specimen sequenced in a study of beta chain features in type 1 diabetes. Expressed TCRB transcripts were sequenced, since all the RNA that had been isolated was reverse transcribed. The data were produced by immunoSEQ multiplex PCR, yet TCRdb's version contains in-frame clones alone and is incomplete. The data hold 140,000 or so clones, with approximately 13% observed a single time. Whole-study results and caveats: When Type 1 diabetes patients were examined, their TCRB CDR3s proved moderately but significantly shorter in all four CD4+ subsets.

The antigens these receptors bind are not known. The sample was central memory CD4+ T cells from blood. These receptors all come from a man younger than 30 with type 1 diabetes.

This clone was detected ten times or more. The chain uses TRBV15 and TRBJ2-6, with no clear D. Germline CDR1 reads LNHNV; CDR2 reads YYDKDF (reference sequence). Trimming left V 0 bases short and J 3 bases short, with 6 bases between. The CDR3 sequence is 15 residues long. The CDR3 protein is CATSRDRSGANVLTF. CDR3 DNA sequence: TGTGCCACCAGCAGAGATCGGAGTGGGGCCAACGTCCTGACTTTC.

This clone was seen only a few times. The chain employs TRBV20-1 and TRBJ2-3; 13 bases line up with TRBD2. The CDR3 is 11 residues long. Germline CDR1 reads DFQATT; CDR2 reads SNEGSKA (reference sequence). CDR3: CTGLAGDTQYF. Written as DNA, the CDR3 is TGCACGGGACTAGCGGGGGATACGCAGTATTTT.

The chain carries TRBV7-8 and TRBJ2-2; possible D gene TRBD2, 5 bases. V lost 4 bases and J lost 7, with 22 bases in between. Germline CDR1 reads SGHVS; CDR2 reads FQNEAQ. The CDR3 covers 17 residues. CDR3: CASSSASQRPRGGELFF. The CDR3 DNA reads TGTGCCAGCAGCTCGGCCTCCCAGCGGCCCCGGGGCGGGGAGCTGTTTTTT.

The sample holds a few counts of this clone. The chain recombines TRBV27 with TRBJ1-2; D is ambiguous. Germline V gives CDR1 MNHEY, CDR2 SMNVEV (reference sequence). The ends were cut back, 2 bases at V and 1 base at J, with 11 bases in the middle. The CDR3 length is 15 residues. CDR3 in amino acids: CASSLEGRFNYGYTF. The CDR3 region has the DNA TGTGCCAGCAGTTTAGAGGGCAGATTTAACTATGGCTACACCTTC.

This chain uses TRBV7-8 with TRBJ2-2, with D possibly matching TRBD1 (5 bases). Trimming shortened V by 5 bases and J by 5 bases, and 12 bases separated the two germline ends. This CDR3 spans 14 amino acids. Per germline, CDR1 SGHVS and CDR2 FQNEAQ. CDR3 residues: CASSLLQGTGELFF. CDR3 nucleotide sequence: TGTGCCAGCAGCCTGCTGCAGGGTACCGGGGAGCTGTTTTTT.

This chain joins TRBV27 and TRBJ2-3, with D possibly called TRBD1 or TRBD2 (5 bases each). Trimming stripped 3 bases from V and 5 bases from J, with 12 bases between. The germline gives CDR1 MNHEY, CDR2 SMNVEV (reference sequence). CDR3 length: 14 residues. CDR3 nucleotide sequence: TGTGCCAGCAGTTTTGGGGGTCCAAAAGATACGCAGTATTTT. Amino acids: CASSFGGPKDTQYF.

This clone turned up a few times. The chain joins TRBV6-6 to TRBJ2-3; TRBD1 aligns across 9 bases. The CDR3 is 14 amino acids. V lost 6 bases, J lost 2 bases, and 3 bases stayed unmatched. Germline CDR1 MNHNY, CDR2 SVGAGI (reference sequence). CDR3 loop: CASRRQGVTDTQYF. The DNA for the CDR3 is TGTGCCAGCAGAAGACAGGGGGTCACAGATACGCAGTATTTT.

The sample holds a few counts of this clone. The rearrangement uses TRBV19 and TRBJ1-1; 8 bases map to TRBD1. Looked up from germline, CDR1 is LNHDA and CDR2 is SQIVND (reference sequence). This CDR3 has 14 residues. V gave up 3 bases and J gave up 7 bases; unmatched junction bases: 7. Here the CDR3 DNA reads TGTGCCAGTAGTATTCCAGGGGGCGAAATTGAAGCTTTCTTT. Its protein is CASSIPGGEIEAFF.

The rearrangement joins TRBV7-2 to TRBJ1-1; a weak D match, TRBD1 (5 bases). From germline, CDR1 is SGHTA and CDR2 FQGNSA. The CDR3 covers 17 residues. V was shortened by 2 bases and J by 0 bases, with 16 bases between the two germline ends. The CDR3 sequence is CASSLFFMGLMNTEAFF. The CDR3 DNA reads TGTGCCAGCAGCTTATTTTTTATGGGACTGATGAACACTGAAGCTTTCTTT.

This sequence joins TRBV9 and TRBJ2-7; no definite D call. CDR1 and CDR2 (germline): SGDLS, YYNGEE. This CDR3 has 15 amino acids. V was clipped by 3 bases and J by 5 bases, with 18 bases between them. The DNA for the CDR3 is TGTGCCAGCAGCGAGAACGTGGGGTCGTATGACGAGCAGTACTTC. The encoded protein is CASSENVGSYDEQYF.

The CDR3 DNA reads as TGTGCCAGCAGCGACCCCCGACGGGAGCAAGAGACCCAGTACTTC. This encodes CASSDPRREQETQYF. The V call is TRBV9, the J call TRBJ2-5, with TRBD2 as a possible D gene (6 bases). CDR3 size: 15 residues. The V gene's germline CDR1 is SGDLS and CDR2 YYNGEE. The V and J ends lost 3 bases and 2 bases respectively, with 14 bases between them.

The CDR3, as DNA: TGTGCCACCAGCAGATCTGGGGAGGTGGAAGGCTACACCTTC. Protein product: CATSRSGEVEGYTF. The chain joins TRBV15 to TRBJ1-2; D remains unclear. The CDR3 consists of 14 residues. CDR1 is LNHNV and CDR2 is YYDKDF in the germline V gene (reference sequence). V was shortened by 2 bases and J by 8 bases, with 15 bases between the two germline ends.

In regard to this clone: The same CDR3 is also encoded by other DNA sequences in this sample. The CDR3 loop reads CASMGLAKNIQYF. The CDR3 DNA follows: TGTGCCAGTATGGGTCTAGCCAAAAACATTCAGTACTTC. The rearrangement links TRBV19 to TRBJ2-4; D ambiguous. Germline V gives CDR1 LNHDA, CDR2 SQIVND (reference sequence). The CDR3 consists of 13 residues. The ends were cut back, 7 bases at V and 0 bases at J, with 7 bases in the middle.

This chain connects TRBV27 to TRBJ1-6, with a tentative D call TRBD1 (5 bases). This CDR3 region has 14 residues. Germline CDR1 and CDR2: MNHEY and SMNVEV (reference sequence). Trimming stripped 3 bases from V and 8 bases from J, with 11 bases between. The CDR3 loop reads CASSLGDGDSPLHF. CDR3 in DNA: TGTGCCAGCAGTTTGGGGGACGGAGATTCACCCCTCCACTTT.

V and J are TRBV7-9 and TRBJ1-1; TRBD1 matches 9 bases. The V gene end was trimmed by 4 bases and the J gene end by 3 bases; junction bases not matched to a gene: 6. This CDR3 has 15 amino acids. The germline V gene encodes CDR1 SEHNR and CDR2 FQNEAQ (reference sequence). The CDR3 nucleotides are TGTGCCAGCAGCTCAAAAACAGGGGGCCACACTGAAGCTTTCTTT. As protein: CASSSKTGGHTEAFF.

This clone was seen a few times. The same CDR3 is also encoded by other DNA sequences in this sample. This chain uses TRBV7-9 with TRBJ2-3; tentative D call: TRBD2 (5 bases). Trimming pared 5 bases from V and 5 bases from J, leaving 17 bases between. CDR1 SEHNR and CDR2 FQNEAQ come from the germline V gene (reference sequence). The CDR3 contains 15 residues. CDR3 loop: CASSLRLAEIDTQYF. CDR3 DNA sequence: TGTGCCAGCAGCCTAAGGCTAGCCGAAATAGATACGCAGTATTTT. The full variable domain, rest sourced from reference TRBV7-9 and TRBJ2-3, is DTGVSQNPRHKITKRGQNVTFRCDPISEHNRLYWYRQTLGQGPEFLTYFQNEAQLEKSRLLSDRFSAERPKGSFSTLEIQRTEQGDSAMYLCASSLRLAEIDTQYFGPGTRLTVL.

This clone occurred a few times. The chain employs TRBV4-1 and TRBJ2-2; unclear D gene. Germline V gene lookup returns CDR1 MGHRA and CDR2 YSYEKL. With 1 base removed from V and 3 bases from J, the gap between germline ends came to 9 bases. CDR3 size: 15 residues. This CDR3 reads CASSQGAAYTGELFF. As DNA, the CDR3 is TGCGCCAGCAGCCAAGGGGCAGCCTACACCGGGGAGCTGTTTTTT.

The V call is TRBV6-5, the J call TRBJ2-4, with no clear D. Germline CDR1 and CDR2: MNHEY and SVGAGI. There are 14 residues in the CDR3. The ends were cut back, 6 bases at V and 2 bases at J, with 11 bases in the middle. This CDR3 reads CASSLLSSKNIQYF. The CDR3 DNA is TGTGCCAGCAGCCTATTATCCTCCAAAAACATTCAGTACTTC.

J is TRBJ2-6 and V is TRBV5-1; D remains ambiguous. V lost 4 bases, J lost 0 bases, and 2 bases lay in between. CDR1 and CDR2 from the germline V gene are SGHRS and YFSETQ. The CDR3 covers 13 residues. CDR3 DNA sequence: TGCGCCAGCAGCCTCTCTGGGGCCAACGTCCTGACTTTC. This gives the protein CASSLSGANVLTF.

In its sample, this clone was seen a few times. The V and J genes are TRBV30 and TRBJ1-5; no reliable D call. Looked up from germline, CDR1 is GTSNPN and CDR2 is SVGIG (reference sequence). This CDR3 contains 16 residues. V was shortened by 2 bases and J by 0 bases, with 14 bases between the two germline ends. CDR3 bases: TGTGCCTGGAGTTTTATGGGGTCGGGTAGCAATCAGCCCCAGCATTTT. It codes for CAWSFMGSGSNQPQHF.

The gene calls are TRBV30 and TRBJ2-3; 10 bases agree with TRBD1. Germline V gene data show CDR1 as GTSNPN and CDR2 as SVGIG (reference sequence). The CDR3 has 13 residues. V trimming: 5 bases; J trimming: 2 bases; junction bases outside the gene matches: 1. The CDR3 DNA sequence: TGTGCCTGGGACAGGGGGCCCACAGATACGCAGTATTTT. The encoded protein is CAWDRGPTDTQYF. Drawing the rest from reference TRBV30 and TRBJ2-3, the complete variable domain is SQTIHQWPATLVQPVGSPLSLECTVEGTSNPNLYWYRQAAGRGLQLLFYSVGIGQISSEVPQNLSASRPQDRQFILSSKKLLLSDSGFYLCAWDRGPTDTQYFGPGTRLTVL.

J is TRBJ1-2 and V is TRBV4-2; D gene uncertain. V lost 0 bases and J 4 bases, leaving 6 bases between the germline ends. The CDR3 contains 13 residues. Germline loops: CDR1 LGHNA, CDR2 YNFKEQ. CDR3 region: CASSQERFYGYTF. CDR3 nucleotides: TGTGCCAGCAGCCAAGAAAGGTTCTATGGCTACACCTTC.

This chain links TRBV6-6 with TRBJ1-4; D gene uncertain. The CDR3 is made up of 16 amino acids. Trimming removed 5 bases at V and 0 bases at J, with 13 bases between. Germline loops: CDR1 MNHNY, CDR2 SVGAGI (reference sequence). The CDR3 nucleotides are TGTGCCAGCAGTCCCGACGGACCTTCAACTAATGAAAAACTGTTTTTT. Its translation: CASSPDGPSTNEKLFF.

This clone has just a few counts. V is TRBV11-3 and J is TRBJ2-5, with D possibly called TRBD1 or TRBD2 (5 bases each). Trimming shortened V by 4 bases and J by 5 bases, and 11 bases separated the two germline ends. The CDR3 covers 13 residues. Germline CDR1 is SGHNT and CDR2 is YENEEA. CDR3 region: CASSSQERETQYF. CDR3 DNA sequence: TGTGCCAGCAGCTCACAGGAGCGGGAGACCCAGTACTTC.

The chain recombines TRBV6-1 with TRBJ2-3; 10 bases are a match to TRBD1. The CDR3 length is 16 residues. Per germline, CDR1 MNHNS and CDR2 SASEGT. Unmatched junction bases numbered 5, after V lost 4 bases and J lost 1 base. This CDR3 is CASSGSGTGGTDTQYF. The CDR3 DNA reads as TGTGCCAGCAGTGGCAGCGGGACAGGGGGCACAGATACGCAGTATTTT.

This clone was observed a handful of times. The gene calls are TRBV19 and TRBJ1-2; TRBD1 matches at 7 bases. The J segment lost 3 bases and the V segment lost 4 bases, leaving 11 bases of the junction unmatched. In germline, CDR1 is LNHDA, CDR2 SQIVND (reference sequence). This CDR3 has 16 residues. The CDR3 sequence is CASSKRGDDRDYGYTF. The CDR3 DNA reads as TGTGCCAGTAGTAAGCGGGGAGATGACAGGGACTATGGCTACACCTTC.

This clone was observed a handful of times. The V gene is TRBV30, the J gene TRBJ1-1, with D perhaps matching TRBD1 (6 bases). Trimming cost V 5 bases and J 0 bases, with 10 bases left between them. The CDR3 runs to 13 residues. Germline-derived CDR1 and CDR2 are GTSNPN and SVGIG (reference sequence). The CDR3: CAWLRTVNTEAFF. DNA of the CDR3: TGTGCCTGGTTAAGGACAGTGAACACTGAAGCTTTCTTT.

This clone was counted a few times. The sample holds other DNA sequences that translate to the same CDR3. The chain carries TRBV10-3 and TRBJ1-4; D remains ambiguous. Germline V CDR1 and CDR2: ENHRY, SYGVKD. The CDR3 loop spans 12 amino acids. The ends were cut back, 4 bases at V and 5 bases at J, with 5 bases in the middle. The CDR3 sequence: CAISGGNEKLFF. CDR3 coding DNA: TGTGCCATCAGTGGAGGAAATGAAAAACTGTTTTTT.

This clone was counted between two and nine times. The V gene is TRBV9, the J gene TRBJ2-1; D gene uncertain. Trimming shortened V by 0 bases and J by 2 bases, and 3 bases separated the two germline ends. The V gene's germline CDR1 is SGDLS and CDR2 YYNGEE. CDR3 size: 13 residues. DNA for the CDR3: TGTGCCAGCAGCGTAGGGACCTACAATGAGCAGTTCTTC. Translating gives CASSVGTYNEQFF.

This sequence joins TRBV6-5 and TRBJ1-2; possible D gene TRBD1, 6 bases. The CDR3 runs to 15 residues. Trimming removed 5 bases from V and 5 bases from J, with 18 bases in between. Per the germline V gene, CDR1 is MNHEY and CDR2 is SVGAGI. The CDR3 loop is CASSLERTASYGYTF. The DNA of the CDR3 is TGTGCCAGCAGTCTCGAGAGGACAGCGTCTTATGGCTACACCTTC.